This T cell receptor beta chain was identified in a study of T-cell memory formation after mild COVID-19. The overall study: Largely donor-specific sequence clusters came from two donors.

Study-level findings and limits: The CD4+ clones that contracted clustered mainly within CM and EM, and the CD8+ clones concentrated in EMRA.

The CDR3 totals 14 residues. Germline V CDR1 and CDR2: SGHTA, FQGNSA. Trimming pared 5 bases from V and 4 bases from J, leaving 14 bases between. Constant-segment primers served in 5'RACE that generated TCR alpha and TCR beta cDNA libraries bearing sample barcodes and UMIs. TCRdb fed the 5' RACE reads into MiXCR, producing one record per CDR3 protein. The table includes about 390,000 distinct CDR3 sequences, 16% detected once. A word on this clonotype: What it binds is not known.

Sequences were obtained from PBMCs or a T cell subset sorted from them (not recorded which). This clonotype originated in a man aged 18 to 29 who had mild COVID-19 (a few samples of this study predate the infection). Cell type and time point are not known. The genes are TRBV7-2 and TRBJ1-2; tentative D call: TRBD1 (6 bases). This CDR3 is CASSPGQSLYGYTF. The CDR3, as DNA: TGTGCCAGCAGCCCCGGACAGAGCCTCTATGGCTACACCTTC.